The sequence of this T cell receptor (beta chain) was determined in a study of long-term antiretroviral therapy in people with HIV. At survey level, the immunoSEQ assay was run in its v3.0 version. Sequenced by immunoSEQ multiplex PCR; TCRdb stores in-frame clones only, minus some. Of some 30,000 clones detected, about 90% appear once; the ten largest clones hold about an eighth. The sequencing used unsorted PBMCs, collected 1.1 years after starting antiretroviral therapy. This TCR was recovered from a young man with HIV.

For the CDR3, the DNA is TGTGCCAGCACCCCTCCCCTGAGGGGGACTAGCGGGAGAAAATACGAGCAGTACTTC. Residues: CASTPPLRGTSGRKYEQYF. The V and J genes are TRBV28 and TRBJ2-7, with 14 bases that match TRBD2. The CDR3 length is 19 residues. Germline V gene lookup returns CDR1 MDHEN and CDR2 SYDVKM. V trimming: 7 bases; J trimming: 4 bases; junction bases outside the gene matches: 18.